What follows is one TCR beta chain and its context. There are 12 residues in the CDR3. V was pared by 5 bases and J by 8 bases, with 10 bases between. Germline CDR1 is LGHNT and CDR2 is FRNRAP. This sample was included in a study of T cell changes during pregnancy in multiple sclerosis. Sequencing was performed with immunoSEQ multiplex PCR; in TCRdb, only in-frame clones are kept and a portion is missing. The sample lists some 49,000 clones, around 93% occurring once. The chain combines TRBV12-5 with TRBJ1-5, with unresolved D. This TCR was recovered from a female donor with multiple sclerosis, enrolled in a pregnancy study. Material: CD8+ T cells from peripheral blood mononuclear cells, obtained in the second trimester of pregnancy. The CDR3 loop reads CASGTSSEPQHF. The CDR3 nucleotides are TGTGCTAGTGGTACCTCGTCGGAGCCCCAGCATTTT. Using reference TRBV12-5 and TRBJ1-5 for the parts outside the CDR3, the full variable domain is DARVTQTPRHKVTEMGQEVTMRCQPILGHNTVFWYRQTMMQGLELLAYFRNRAPLDDSGMPKDRFSAEMPDATLATLKIQPSEPRDSAVYFCASGTSSEPQHFGDGTRLSIL.